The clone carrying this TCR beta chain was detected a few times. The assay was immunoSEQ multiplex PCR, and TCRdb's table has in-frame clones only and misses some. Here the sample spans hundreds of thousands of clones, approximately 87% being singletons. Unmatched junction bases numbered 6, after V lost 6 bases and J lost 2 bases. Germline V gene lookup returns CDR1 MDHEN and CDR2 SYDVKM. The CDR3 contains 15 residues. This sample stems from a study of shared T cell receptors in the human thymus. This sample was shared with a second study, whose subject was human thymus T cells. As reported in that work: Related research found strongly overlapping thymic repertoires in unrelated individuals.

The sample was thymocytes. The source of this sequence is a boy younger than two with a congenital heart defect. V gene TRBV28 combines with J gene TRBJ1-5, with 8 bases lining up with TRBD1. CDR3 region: CASSPRGLGNQPQHF. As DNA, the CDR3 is TGTGCCAGCAGCCCCAGGGGGCTTGGCAATCAGCCCCAGCATTTT. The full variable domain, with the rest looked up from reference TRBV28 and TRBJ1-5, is DVKVTQSSRYLVKRTGEKVFLECVQDMDHENMFWYRQDPGLGLRLIYFSYDVKMKEKGDIPEGYSVSREKKERFSLILESASTNQTSMYLCASSPRGLGNQPQHFGDGTRLSIL.